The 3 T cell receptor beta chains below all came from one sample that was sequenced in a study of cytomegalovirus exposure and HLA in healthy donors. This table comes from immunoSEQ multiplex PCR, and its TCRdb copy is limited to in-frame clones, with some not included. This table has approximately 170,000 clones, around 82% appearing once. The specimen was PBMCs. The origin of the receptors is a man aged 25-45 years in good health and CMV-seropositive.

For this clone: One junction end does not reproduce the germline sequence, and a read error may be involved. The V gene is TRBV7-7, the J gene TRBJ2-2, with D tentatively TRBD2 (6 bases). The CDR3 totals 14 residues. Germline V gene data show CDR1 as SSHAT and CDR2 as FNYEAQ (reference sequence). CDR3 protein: CASSLDPGAGELFF. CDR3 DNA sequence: TGTGCTAGCAGCTTAGATCCGGGGGCCGGGGAGCTGTTTTTT.

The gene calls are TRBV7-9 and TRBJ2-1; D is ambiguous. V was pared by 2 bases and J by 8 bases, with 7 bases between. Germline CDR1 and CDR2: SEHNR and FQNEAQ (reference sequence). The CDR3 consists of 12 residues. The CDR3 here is CASSLLGDEQFF. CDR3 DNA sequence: TGTGCCAGCAGCTTACTTGGAGATGAGCAGTTCTTC.

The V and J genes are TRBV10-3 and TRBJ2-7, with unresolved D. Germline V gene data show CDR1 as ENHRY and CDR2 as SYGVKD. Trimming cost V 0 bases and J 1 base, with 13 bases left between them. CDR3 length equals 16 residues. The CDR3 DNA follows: TGTGCCATCAGTGAGTCGTGGGTGACATCATCCTACGAGCAGTACTTC. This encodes CAISESWVTSSYEQYF.